This entry describes one TCR beta chain. The antigen is not known. A deep-level run was used for the assay. TCRdb's copy holds only in-frame clones and misses some; the assay was immunoSEQ multiplex PCR. The top ten hold approximately 0.35% of the sample, which has some 2,500,000 clones, approximately 93% seen once. Unmatched junction bases numbered 4, after V lost 0 bases and J lost 0 bases. The CDR3 is 18 residues long. Germline CDR1 SGDLS, CDR2 YYNGEE. These data originate in a study of shared clonotypes between healthy human individuals. Study-level findings and limits: Specimens sampled were limited to blood, with tissue repertoires likely differing.

A CD45RA-negative memory subset and a CD45RA+ naive subset were separated from the CD4+ cells. Source material: naive CD4+ T cells from PBMCs. Regarding subset: CD45RA+ positively selected. This sequence was found in a man aged 18 to 29 in good health. Some clones in this sample may be carry-over from other donors' samples. This sequence joins TRBV9 and TRBJ2-1; TRBD2 matches 12 bases. The CDR3: CASSVASTSGSSYNEQFF. The CDR3 DNA follows: TGTGCCAGCAGCGTAGCATCGACTAGCGGGAGCTCCTACAATGAGCAGTTCTTC.